This is a list of T cell receptor beta chains from one sample in a study of CD8 T cells in ankylosing spondylitis. TCRdb re-derived calls from the 5' RACE reads in MiXCR, one entry per CDR3 protein. The sample lists fewer than 750,000 distinct CDR3 sequences, under 20% occurring once. Material: blood, either unsorted or a sorted T cell fraction (not recorded which). Every receptor here comes from a male donor with ankylosing spondylitis. Both conserved end residues are part of each CDR3. A D gene is named only where the DNA matches it firmly. Not all rows give a size; the values are once, few, many and, for expanded clones, a class.

14,TRBJ1-1,TRBV28,few,-,TGTGCCAGCAGTTTTCGGGGCGGCAGCACTGAAGCTTTCTTT,CASSFRGGSTEAFF
16,TRBJ1-5,TRBV5-6,-,-,TGTGCCAGCAGCTTGGGGGTCCGACAGACCAATCAGCCCCAGCATTTT,CASSLGVRQTNQPQHF
15,TRBJ2-1,TRBV7-7,many,-,TGTGCCAGCAGCCCGGGAAGGAGCTCCTACAATGAGCAGTTCTTC,CASSPGRSSYNEQFF
13,TRBJ2-7,TRBV3-1,few,TRBD2,TGTGCCAGCAGCCAAGATAACGGGGGGACGCAGTACTTC,CASSQDNGGTQYF
13,TRBJ2-5,TRBV5-1,-,TRBD1,TGCGCCAGCCAGGGGGCAGCGGAAGAGACCCAGTACTTC,CASQGAAEETQYF
15,TRBJ2-3,TRBV5-1,many,TRBD2,TGCGCCAGCAGCGTTAGCGGGGGGGCCGCAGATACGCAGTATTTT,CASSVSGGAADTQYF
13,TRBJ1-5,TRBV20-1,-,TRBD1,TGCAGTGCCGCAGAGACAGGGAATCAGCCCCAGCATTTT,CSAAETGNQPQHF
13,TRBJ1-2,TRBV20-1,-,-,TGCAGTGCTAGATTGGGGGCTGGTGATGGCTACACCTTC,CSARLGAGDGYTF
16,TRBJ2-1,TRBV5-8,-,-,TGTGCCAGCAGCTTTTCGAAGGGGCCCCCCTACAATGAGCAGTTCTTC,CASSFSKGPPYNEQFF
15,TRBJ2-3,TRBV5-1,few,-,TGCGCCAGCAGCTTGCAAGGGGGGGGGCCGGATACGCAGTATTTT,CASSLQGGGPDTQYF
14,TRBJ1-6,TRBV15,-,-,TGTGCCACCAGCAGAGTGGTTTCCGAGCCACCCCTCCACTTT,CATSRVVSEPPLHF
14,TRBJ2-5,TRBV20-1,few,TRBD1,TGCAGTGCTAGGGCAAAGGGGGCGGGAGAGACCCAGTACTTC,CSARAKGAGETQYF
15,TRBJ2-2,TRBV20-1,-,-,TGCAGTGCTAGACCAGGAAACTCGAACACCGGGGAGCTGTTTTTT,CSARPGNSNTGELFF
14,TRBJ2-7,TRBV12-3/TRBV12-4,few,-,TGTGCCAGCAGTTTTCTGGGACCCGTTTACGAGCAGTACTTC,CASSFLGPVYEQYF
16,TRBJ2-2,TRBV7-6,-,-,TGTGCCAGCAGCTCGTTTAAGGGACGGAACACCGGGGAGCTGTTTTTT,CASSSFKGRNTGELFF
15,TRBJ1-1,TRBV5-1,-,-,TGCGCCAGCAGCTTGTGGCAGGGGATGAACACTGAAGCTTTCTTT,CASSLWQGMNTEAFF
15,TRBJ1-1,TRBV27,-,-,TGTGCCAGCAGCCGAGGGTGGGGCATGAACACTGAAGCTTTCTTT,CASSRGWGMNTEAFF
16,TRBJ2-1,TRBV6-5,few,TRBD2,TGTGCCAGCAGTTACGCGACTAGCGGCATTGTCAATGAGCAGTTCTTC,CASSYATSGIVNEQFF
15,TRBJ2-7,TRBV28,-,TRBD1,TGTGCCAGCAGTTTGACAGGGCCGCAGACCTACGAGCAGTACTTC,CASSLTGPQTYEQYF
16,TRBJ1-4,TRBV6-5,few,-,TGTGCCAGCAGTTACTCTGGGGGGCGCGATAATGAAAAACTGTTTTTT,CASSYSGGRDNEKLFF
17,TRBJ2-1,TRBV5-1,few,TRBD2,TGCGCCAGCAGCCTTGATAGACTAGCGGGGGTTTACAATGAGCAGTTCTTC,CASSLDRLAGVYNEQFF
15,TRBJ2-1,TRBV29-1,many,TRBD1,TGCAGCGTTCAAGGTGGGACAGGGGCCTACAATGAGCAGTTCTTC,CSVQGGTGAYNEQFF
15,TRBJ1-4,TRBV12-3/TRBV12-4,-,-,TGTGCCAGCAGTCGGTGGGGAGTAACTAATGAAAAACTGTTTTTT,CASSRWGVTNEKLFF
17,TRBJ2-1,TRBV12-3/TRBV12-4,-,-,TGTGCCAGCAGTTGGCTCTCCAATGATCTAGTTCCCAGTGAGCAGTTCTTC,CASSWLSNDLVPSEQFF
18,TRBJ2-1,TRBV4-3,few,TRBD2,TGCGCCAGCAGCCAAGAAAGACTAGCGGGTAACTCCTACAATGAGCAGTTCTTC,CASSQERLAGNSYNEQFF
14,TRBJ2-1,TRBV20-1,few,-,TGCAGTGCTAGAGTCGGGGGCCAGGTCGATGAGCAGTTCTTC,CSARVGGQVDEQFF
15,TRBJ2-7,TRBV29-1,-,TRBD1,TGCAGCGTCATAGCCCGGACAGGGGGCGGCGACGAGCAGTACTTC,CSVIARTGGGDEQYF
14,TRBJ1-4,TRBV9,few,TRBD1,TGTGCCAGCAGCGTAGGGACAGGGCGTGAAAAACTGTTTTTT,CASSVGTGREKLFF
15,TRBJ2-1,TRBV5-1,few,TRBD2,TGCGCCAGCAGCGCAACTAGCGGGGTCGGCAATGAGCAGTTCTTC,CASSATSGVGNEQFF
15,TRBJ2-5,TRBV12-3/TRBV12-4,-,-,TGTGCCAGCAGCCCCTGGGAGGGGGCCGGGGAGACCCAGTACTTC,CASSPWEGAGETQYF